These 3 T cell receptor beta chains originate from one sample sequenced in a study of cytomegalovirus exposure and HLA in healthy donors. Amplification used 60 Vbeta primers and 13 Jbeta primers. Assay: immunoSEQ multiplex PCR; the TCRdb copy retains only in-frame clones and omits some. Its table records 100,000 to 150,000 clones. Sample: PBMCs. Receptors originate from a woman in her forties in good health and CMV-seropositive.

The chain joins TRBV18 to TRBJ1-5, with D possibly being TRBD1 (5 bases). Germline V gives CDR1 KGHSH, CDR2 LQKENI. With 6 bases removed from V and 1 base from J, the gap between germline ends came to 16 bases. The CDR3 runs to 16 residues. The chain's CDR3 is CASSPVGGGSNQPQHF. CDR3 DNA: TGTGCCAGCTCGCCCGTCGGGGGGGGAAGCAATCAGCCCCAGCATTTT.

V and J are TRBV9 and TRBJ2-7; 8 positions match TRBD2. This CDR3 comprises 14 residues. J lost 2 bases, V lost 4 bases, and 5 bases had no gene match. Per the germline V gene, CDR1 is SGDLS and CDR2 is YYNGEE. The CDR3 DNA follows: TGTGCCAGCAGCCCCAGGACTAGCACCTACGAGCAGTACTTC. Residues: CASSPRTSTYEQYF.

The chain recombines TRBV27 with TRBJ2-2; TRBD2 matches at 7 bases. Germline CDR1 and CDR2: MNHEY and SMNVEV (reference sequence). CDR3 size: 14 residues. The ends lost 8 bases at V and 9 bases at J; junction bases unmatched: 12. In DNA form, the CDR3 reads TGTGCCAGCGGGACGGTGGCGGGAGATTGGGAGCTGTTTTTT. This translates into CASGTVAGDWELFF.